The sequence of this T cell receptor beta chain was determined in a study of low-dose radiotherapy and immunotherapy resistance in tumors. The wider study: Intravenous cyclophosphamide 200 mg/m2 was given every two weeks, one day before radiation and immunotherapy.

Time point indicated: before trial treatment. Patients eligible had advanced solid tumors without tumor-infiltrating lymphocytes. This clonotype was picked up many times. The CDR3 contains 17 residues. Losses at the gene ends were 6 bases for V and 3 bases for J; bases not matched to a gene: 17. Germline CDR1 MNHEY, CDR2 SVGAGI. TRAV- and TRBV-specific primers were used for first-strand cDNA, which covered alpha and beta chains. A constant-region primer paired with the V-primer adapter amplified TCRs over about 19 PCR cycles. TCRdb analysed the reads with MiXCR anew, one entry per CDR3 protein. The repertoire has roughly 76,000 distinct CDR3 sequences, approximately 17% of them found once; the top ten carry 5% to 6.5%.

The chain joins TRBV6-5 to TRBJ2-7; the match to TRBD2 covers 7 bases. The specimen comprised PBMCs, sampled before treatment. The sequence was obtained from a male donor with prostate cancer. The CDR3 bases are TGTGCCAGCAGCCAGGGAGGTGGCGGGGGACTTTACTACGAGCAGTACTTC. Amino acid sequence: CASSQGGGGGLYYEQYF.